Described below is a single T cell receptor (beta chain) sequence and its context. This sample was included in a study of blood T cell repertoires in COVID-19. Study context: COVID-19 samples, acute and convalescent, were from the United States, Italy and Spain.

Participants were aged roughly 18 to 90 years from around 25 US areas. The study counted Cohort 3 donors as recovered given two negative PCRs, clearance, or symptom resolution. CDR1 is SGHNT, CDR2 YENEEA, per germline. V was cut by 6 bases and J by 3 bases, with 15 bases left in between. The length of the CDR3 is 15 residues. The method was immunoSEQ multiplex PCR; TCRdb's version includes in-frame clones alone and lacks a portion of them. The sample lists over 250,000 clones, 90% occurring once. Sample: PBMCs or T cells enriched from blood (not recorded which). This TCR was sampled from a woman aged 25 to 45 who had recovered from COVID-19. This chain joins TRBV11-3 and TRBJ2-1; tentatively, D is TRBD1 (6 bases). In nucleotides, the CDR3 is TGTGCCAGCAGTTCCCGGGACACTATCTACAATGAGCAGTTCTTC. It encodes CASSSRDTIYNEQFF. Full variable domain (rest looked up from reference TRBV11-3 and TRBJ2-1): EAGVVQSPRYKIIEKKQPVAFWCNPISGHNTLYWYLQNLGQGPELLIRYENEEAVDDSQLPKDRFSAERLKGVDSTLKIQPAELGDSAVYLCASSSRDTIYNEQFFGPGTRLTVL.